This T cell receptor (beta chain) was sequenced in a study of OX40 agonist ivuxolimab in advanced cancers. Study outcomes and limitations: Several nonresponders also turned out to have low normalized T-cell clonal expansion.

Clones were read by immunoSEQ multiplex PCR, and TCRdb kept only the in-frame ones, dropping some. The repertoire has about 84,000 clones, over 85% of them found once; the top ten carry 9.5% to 11%. This clone appeared once. Its target is not known. V shed 6 bases and J 0 bases; nucleotides not matched to a gene: 8. Germline V gene lookup returns CDR1 SGHDT and CDR2 YYEEEE. The CDR3 is made up of 15 amino acids. The chain has TRBV5-6 and TRBJ2-7; 8 nucleotides agree with TRBD1. The specimen comprised CD4+ or CD8+ T cells sorted from blood, sampled in a trial of the OX40 agonist ivuxolimab. The source of this sequence is an adult with an advanced solid tumor such as melanoma, head and neck, liver or kidney cancer. CDR3 residues: CASTPRDRSSYEQYF. The CDR3 nucleotides are TGTGCCAGCACGCCCCGGGACAGGAGCTCCTACGAGCAGTACTTC.